Listed below are T cell receptor beta chains from one sample, sequenced in a study of blood T cell repertoires in COVID-19. Generated by immunoSEQ multiplex PCR, the TCRdb table keeps only in-frame clones and is missing some. The table includes about 35,000 clones, roughly 92% detected once. Source material: peripheral blood. All receptors derive from a man aged 50 to 59 with active COVID-19. CDR3s include the opening cysteine and the closing phenylalanine or tryptophan. The order of the fields is V gene, J gene, clone size, D gene, CDR3 DNA, CDR3 protein. A D gene is named only where the DNA matches it firmly. Only some rows state a clone size, as once, few, many or a class for expanded clones.

v_call: TRBV19; j_call: TRBJ2-2; clone_size: .; d_call: .; cdr3_nt: TGTGCCAGTAGTAGAGGGGGGGTAAACACCGGGGAGCTGTTTTTT; cdr3_aa: CASSRGGVNTGELFF
v_call: TRBV11-2; j_call: TRBJ2-7; clone_size: .; d_call: .; cdr3_nt: TGTGCCAGCAGCCAATCGACAGCCTACGAGCAGTACTTC; cdr3_aa: CASSQSTAYEQYF
v_call: TRBV6-5; j_call: TRBJ1-1; clone_size: .; d_call: TRBD1; cdr3_nt: TGTGCCAGCAGACGGACAGGGGACACTGAAGCTTTCTTT; cdr3_aa: CASRRTGDTEAFF
v_call: TRBV5-4; j_call: TRBJ1-2; clone_size: .; d_call: .; cdr3_nt: TGTGCCAGCAGCTTGGGGCGGAAATATGGCTACACCTTC; cdr3_aa: CASSLGRKYGYTF
v_call: TRBV7-3; j_call: TRBJ2-3; clone_size: .; d_call: TRBD1; cdr3_nt: TGTGCCAGCAGCTTAACCTCATCTGGACAGGGGGCAACAGATACGCAGTATTTT; cdr3_aa: CASSLTSSGQGATDTQYF
v_call: TRBV5-8; j_call: TRBJ1-2; clone_size: once; d_call: .; cdr3_nt: TGTGCCAGCAGCTTGTCGGGGGTCACGGGCTACACCTTC; cdr3_aa: CASSLSGVTGYTF
v_call: TRBV6-5; j_call: TRBJ1-1; clone_size: .; d_call: .; cdr3_nt: TGTGCCAGCAGTTTACTCGGGACTGAAGCTTTCTTT; cdr3_aa: CASSLLGTEAFF
v_call: TRBV6-5; j_call: TRBJ2-1; clone_size: once; d_call: TRBD2; cdr3_nt: TGTGCCAGCAGTTACTACCCTAGCGGGGGGGCCTATGAGCAGTTCTTC; cdr3_aa: CASSYYPSGGAYEQFF
v_call: TRBV18; j_call: TRBJ2-7; clone_size: .; d_call: TRBD1; cdr3_nt: TGTGCCAGCTCACCCGGGACAGGGAGGGACGAGCAGTACTTC; cdr3_aa: CASSPGTGRDEQYF
v_call: TRBV29-1; j_call: TRBJ1-3; clone_size: .; d_call: .; cdr3_nt: TGCACCAACCCCTGTGGGACTCCTGGAAACACCATATATTTT; cdr3_aa: CTNPCGTPGNTIYF
v_call: TRBV7-6; j_call: TRBJ2-1; clone_size: .; d_call: .; cdr3_nt: TGTGCCAGCAGCTTACGACTAGATCCCTACAATGAGCAGTTCTTC; cdr3_aa: CASSLRLDPYNEQFF
v_call: TRBV12-3/TRBV12-4; j_call: TRBJ1-5; clone_size: .; d_call: .; cdr3_nt: TGTGCCAGCAGTTTAGAGAGGGATCAGCCCCAGCATTTT; cdr3_aa: CASSLERDQPQHF
v_call: TRBV4-1; j_call: TRBJ2-3; clone_size: .; d_call: TRBD2; cdr3_nt: TGCGCCAGCAGCCTTAGCGGGGGGGGCACAGATACGCAGTATTTT; cdr3_aa: CASSLSGGGTDTQYF
v_call: TRBV6-4; j_call: TRBJ2-1; clone_size: .; d_call: .; cdr3_nt: TGTGCCAGCAGTGATCAAGGGGGGGCCAATGAGCAGTTCTTC; cdr3_aa: CASSDQGGANEQFF
v_call: TRBV25-1; j_call: TRBJ2-5; clone_size: .; d_call: TRBD2; cdr3_nt: TGTGCCAGCAGTGAAGGAGGCGGGGGGCACCAAGAGACCCAGTACTTC; cdr3_aa: CASSEGGGGHQETQYF
v_call: TRBV11-2; j_call: TRBJ2-1; clone_size: .; d_call: TRBD2; cdr3_nt: TGTGCCAGCAGCTTTGGTCTAGCGGAAGCCAATGAGCAGTTCTTC; cdr3_aa: CASSFGLAEANEQFF
v_call: TRBV7-9; j_call: TRBJ2-3; clone_size: .; d_call: TRBD2; cdr3_nt: TGTGCCAGCAGCTCAGGACTAGCGGGAGGAACAGATACGCAGTATTTT; cdr3_aa: CASSSGLAGGTDTQYF
v_call: TRBV6-4; j_call: TRBJ1-3; clone_size: .; d_call: .; cdr3_nt: TGTGCCAGCAGACGGGACGGGAGCTCTGGAAACACCATATATTTT; cdr3_aa: CASRRDGSSGNTIYF
v_call: TRBV6-2/TRBV6-3; j_call: TRBJ1-6; clone_size: .; d_call: TRBD1; cdr3_nt: TGTGCCAGCAGTCCGGACAGGGGAAAATGGTCACCCCTCCACTTT; cdr3_aa: CASSPDRGKWSPLHF
v_call: TRBV6-5; j_call: TRBJ2-4; clone_size: .; d_call: TRBD1; cdr3_nt: TGTGCCAGCAGTCCGGACAGGGTCGTCGGCATTCAGTACTTC; cdr3_aa: CASSPDRVVGIQYF
v_call: TRBV3-1/TRBV3-2; j_call: TRBJ2-1; clone_size: .; d_call: .; cdr3_nt: TGTGCCAGCAGCCAAGGAGGAGAGCAGTTCTTC; cdr3_aa: CASSQGGEQFF